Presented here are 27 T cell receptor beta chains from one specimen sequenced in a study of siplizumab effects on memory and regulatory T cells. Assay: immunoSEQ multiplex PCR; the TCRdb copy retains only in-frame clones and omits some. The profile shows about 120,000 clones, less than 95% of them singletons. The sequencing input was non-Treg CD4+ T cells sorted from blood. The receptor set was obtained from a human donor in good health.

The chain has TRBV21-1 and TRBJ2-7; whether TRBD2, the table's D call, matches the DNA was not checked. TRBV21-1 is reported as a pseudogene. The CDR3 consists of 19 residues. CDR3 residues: CASSITYTSRGGSSYEQYF. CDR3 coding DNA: TGTGCCAGCAGCATCACCTATACGTCCAGGGGAGGGAGCTCCTACGAGCAGTACTTC.

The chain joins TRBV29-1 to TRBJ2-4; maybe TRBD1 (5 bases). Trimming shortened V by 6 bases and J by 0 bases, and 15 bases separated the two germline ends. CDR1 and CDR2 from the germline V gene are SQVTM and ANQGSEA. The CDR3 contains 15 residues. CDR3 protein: CSVISWGPAKNIQYF. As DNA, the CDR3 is TGCAGCGTGATATCATGGGGCCCAGCCAAAAACATTCAGTACTTC.

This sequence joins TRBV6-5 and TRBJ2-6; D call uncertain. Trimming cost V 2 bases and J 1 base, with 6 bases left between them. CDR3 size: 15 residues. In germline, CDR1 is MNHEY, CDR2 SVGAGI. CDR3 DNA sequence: TGTGCCAGCAGTTACGTGTTATCTGGGGCCAACGTCCTGACTTTC. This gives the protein CASSYVLSGANVLTF.

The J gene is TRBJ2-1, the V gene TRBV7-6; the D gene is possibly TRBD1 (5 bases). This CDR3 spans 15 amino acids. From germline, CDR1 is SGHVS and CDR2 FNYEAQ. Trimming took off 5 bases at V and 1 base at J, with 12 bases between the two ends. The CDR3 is CASSRTQASYNEQFF. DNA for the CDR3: TGTGCCAGCAGCCGTACACAGGCTTCCTACAATGAGCAGTTCTTC.

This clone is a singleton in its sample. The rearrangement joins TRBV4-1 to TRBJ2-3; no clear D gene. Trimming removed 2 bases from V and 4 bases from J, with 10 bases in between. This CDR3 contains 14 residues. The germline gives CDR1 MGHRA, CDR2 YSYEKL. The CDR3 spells CASSQLSVPDTQYF. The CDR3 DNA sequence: TGCGCCAGCAGCCAATTATCAGTCCCAGATACGCAGTATTTT.

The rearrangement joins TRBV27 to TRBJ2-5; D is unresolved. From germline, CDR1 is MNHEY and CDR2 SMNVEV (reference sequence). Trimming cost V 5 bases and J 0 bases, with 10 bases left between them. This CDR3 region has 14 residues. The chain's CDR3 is CASSTKVYQETQYF. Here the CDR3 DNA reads TGTGCCAGCAGTACCAAGGTTTACCAAGAGACCCAGTACTTC.

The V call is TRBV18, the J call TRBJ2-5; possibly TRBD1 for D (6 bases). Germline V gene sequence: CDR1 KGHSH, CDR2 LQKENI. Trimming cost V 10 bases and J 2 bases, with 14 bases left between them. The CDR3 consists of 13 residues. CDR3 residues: CATTEDRQETQYF. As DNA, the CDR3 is TGTGCCACCACGGAGGACAGACAAGAGACCCAGTACTTC. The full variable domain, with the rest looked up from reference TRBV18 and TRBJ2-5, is NAGVMQNPRHLVRRRGQEARLRCSPMKGHSHVYWYRQLPEEGLKFMVYLQKENIIDESGMPKERFSAEFPKEGPSILRIQQVVRGDSAAYFCATTEDRQETQYFGPGTRLLVL.

Written as DNA, the CDR3 is TGTGCCACCAGCAGATCCGGTATAGGCACTGAAGCTTTCTTT. Translating it yields CATSRSGIGTEAFF. This chain uses TRBV15 with TRBJ1-1; D is undetermined. CDR1 and CDR2 (germline): LNHNV, YYDKDF (reference sequence). Trimming removed 2 bases from V and 4 bases from J, with 11 bases in between. CDR3 length: 14 amino acids.

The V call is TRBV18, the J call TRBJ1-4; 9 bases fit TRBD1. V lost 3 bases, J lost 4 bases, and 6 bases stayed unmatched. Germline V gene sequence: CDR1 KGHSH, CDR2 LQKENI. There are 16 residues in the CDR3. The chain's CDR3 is CASSPFRTGDNEKLFF. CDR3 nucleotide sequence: TGTGCCAGCTCACCTTTCCGGACAGGGGATAATGAAAAACTGTTTTTT.

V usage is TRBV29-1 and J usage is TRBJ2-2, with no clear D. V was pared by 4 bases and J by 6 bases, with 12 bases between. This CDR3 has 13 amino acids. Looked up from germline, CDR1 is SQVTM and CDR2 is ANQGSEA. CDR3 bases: TGCAGCGTTGGGGGTTATCGATCCGGGGAGCTGTTTTTT. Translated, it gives CSVGGYRSGELFF.

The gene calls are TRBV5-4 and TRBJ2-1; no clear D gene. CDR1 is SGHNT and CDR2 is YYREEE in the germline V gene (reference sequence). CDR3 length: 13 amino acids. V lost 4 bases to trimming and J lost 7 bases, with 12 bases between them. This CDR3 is CASSPRLVNEQFF. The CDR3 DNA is TGTGCCAGCAGCCCCCGACTTGTAAATGAGCAGTTCTTC.

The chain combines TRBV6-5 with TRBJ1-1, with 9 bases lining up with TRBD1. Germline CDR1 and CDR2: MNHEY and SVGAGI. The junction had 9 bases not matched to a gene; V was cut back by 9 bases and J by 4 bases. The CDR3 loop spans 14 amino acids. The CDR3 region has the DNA TGTGCCAGTACCGGGACAGGGAGGACCACTGAAGCTTTCTTT. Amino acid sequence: CASTGTGRTTEAFF.

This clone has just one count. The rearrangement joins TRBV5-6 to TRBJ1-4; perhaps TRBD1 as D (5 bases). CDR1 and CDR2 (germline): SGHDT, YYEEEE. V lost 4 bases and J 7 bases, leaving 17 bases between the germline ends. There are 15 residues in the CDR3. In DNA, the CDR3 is TGTGCCAGCAGCCCGAGGCAGGGCGCGTCTGAAAAACTGTTTTTT. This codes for CASSPRQGASEKLFF.

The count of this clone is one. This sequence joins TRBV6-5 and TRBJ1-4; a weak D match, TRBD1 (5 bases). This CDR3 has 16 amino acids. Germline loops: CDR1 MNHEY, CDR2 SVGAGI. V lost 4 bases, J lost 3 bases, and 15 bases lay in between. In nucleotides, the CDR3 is TGTGCCAGCAGTTTCTCGACGGGGGGGGCTAATGAAAAACTGTTTTTT. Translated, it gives CASSFSTGGANEKLFF.

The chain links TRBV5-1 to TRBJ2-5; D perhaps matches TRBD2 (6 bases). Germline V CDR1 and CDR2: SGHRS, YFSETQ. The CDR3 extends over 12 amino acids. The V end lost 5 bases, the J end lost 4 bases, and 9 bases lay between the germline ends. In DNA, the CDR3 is TGCGCCAGCAGTGGGGGGTTAGAGACCCAGTACTTC. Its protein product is CASSGGLETQYF.

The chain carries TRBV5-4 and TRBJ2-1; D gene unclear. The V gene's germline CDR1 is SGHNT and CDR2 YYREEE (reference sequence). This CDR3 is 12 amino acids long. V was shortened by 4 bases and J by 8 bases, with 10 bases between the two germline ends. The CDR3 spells CASSAVLDEQFF. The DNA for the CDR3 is TGTGCCAGCAGCGCAGTCCTAGATGAGCAGTTCTTC. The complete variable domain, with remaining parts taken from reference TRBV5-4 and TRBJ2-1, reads ETGVTQSPTHLIKTRGQQVTLRCSSQSGHNTVSWYQQALGQGPQFIFQYYREEENGRGNFPPRFSGLQFPNYSSELNVNALELDDSALYLCASSAVLDEQFFGPGTRLTVL.

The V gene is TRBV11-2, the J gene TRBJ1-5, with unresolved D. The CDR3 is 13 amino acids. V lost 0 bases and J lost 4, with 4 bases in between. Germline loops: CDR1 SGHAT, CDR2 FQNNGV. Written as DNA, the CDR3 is TGTGCCAGCAGCTTAGAGCTTAATCAGCCCCAGCATTTT. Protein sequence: CASSLELNQPQHF.

Here the CDR3 DNA reads TGTGCCAGCAGCCAACCTGGGCCTAATGAAAAACTGTTTTTT. It codes for CASSQPGPNEKLFF. The V and J genes are TRBV4-2 and TRBJ1-4; D unresolved. The germline V and J ends were trimmed by 2 bases and 3 bases, with 7 bases remaining between them. CDR1 LGHNA and CDR2 YNFKEQ come from the germline V gene. This CDR3 has 14 amino acids.

CDR3: CASSLNILGQGETQYF. The CDR3, as DNA: TGTGCCAGCAGTCTTAATATACTCGGACAGGGGGAGACCCAGTACTTC. This chain joins TRBV7-9 and TRBJ2-5; 9 nucleotides agree with TRBD1. The CDR3 contains 16 residues. J gave up 5 bases and V 6 bases, and 13 bases lay outside the gene matches. Germline-derived CDR1 and CDR2 are SEHNR and FQNEAQ (reference sequence).

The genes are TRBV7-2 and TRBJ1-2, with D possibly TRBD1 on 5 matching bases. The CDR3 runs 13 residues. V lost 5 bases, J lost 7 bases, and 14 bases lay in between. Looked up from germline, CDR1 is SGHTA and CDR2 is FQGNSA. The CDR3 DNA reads TGTGCCAGCAGCCCCCAGGGAACGGGTGGCTACACCTTC. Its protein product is CASSPQGTGGYTF.

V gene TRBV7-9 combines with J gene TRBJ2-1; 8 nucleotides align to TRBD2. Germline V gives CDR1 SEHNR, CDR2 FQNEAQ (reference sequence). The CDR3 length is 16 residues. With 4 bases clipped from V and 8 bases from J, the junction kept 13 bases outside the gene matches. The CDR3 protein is CASSSQRGGPSDEQFF. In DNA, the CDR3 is TGTGCCAGCAGCTCCCAACGGGGGGGCCCATCGGATGAGCAGTTCTTC.

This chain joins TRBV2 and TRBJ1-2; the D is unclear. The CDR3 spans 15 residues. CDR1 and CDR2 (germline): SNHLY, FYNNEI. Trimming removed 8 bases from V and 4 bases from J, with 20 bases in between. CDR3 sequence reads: CASVYDHPPLYGYTF. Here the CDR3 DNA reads TGTGCCAGCGTGTACGATCATCCGCCACTCTATGGCTACACCTTC.

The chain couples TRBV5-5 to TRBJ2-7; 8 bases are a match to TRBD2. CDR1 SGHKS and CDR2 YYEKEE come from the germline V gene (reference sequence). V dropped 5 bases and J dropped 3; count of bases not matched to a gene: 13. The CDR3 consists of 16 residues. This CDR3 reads CASSREGRTEYYEQYF. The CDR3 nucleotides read TGTGCCAGCAGTCGGGAGGGGAGGACGGAATACTACGAGCAGTACTTC.

For the CDR3, the DNA is TGTGCCATCAGTGGTGCAGGGGCTGGAAACACCATATATTTT. Translated: CAISGAGAGNTIYF. The chain recombines TRBV10-3 with TRBJ1-3, with D perhaps matching TRBD1 (6 bases). Germline V gene sequence: CDR1 ENHRY, CDR2 SYGVKD. V lost 4 bases and J 2 bases, leaving 9 bases between the germline ends. The length of the CDR3 is 14 residues.

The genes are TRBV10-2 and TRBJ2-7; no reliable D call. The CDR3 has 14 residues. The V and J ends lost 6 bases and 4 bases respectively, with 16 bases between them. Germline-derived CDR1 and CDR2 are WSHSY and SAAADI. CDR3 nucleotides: TGCGCCAGCAGCCCTAAATCTACCGGTTACGAGCAGTACTTC. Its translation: CASSPKSTGYEQYF.

CDR3 region: CASSPRQGGSTEAFF. The CDR3 nucleotides read TGTGCCAGCAGTCCCAGACAGGGTGGGAGCACTGAAGCTTTCTTT. The chain recombines TRBV6-1 with TRBJ1-1, with 7 bases identical to TRBD1. This CDR3 spans 15 amino acids. Losses at the gene ends were 5 bases for V and 4 bases for J; bases not matched to a gene: 10. Germline values: CDR1 MNHNS, CDR2 SASEGT.

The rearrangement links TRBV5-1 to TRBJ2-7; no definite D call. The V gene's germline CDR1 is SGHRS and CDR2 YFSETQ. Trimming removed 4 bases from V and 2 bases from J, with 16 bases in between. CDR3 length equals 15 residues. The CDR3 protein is CASSPVSGSPYEQYF. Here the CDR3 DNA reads TGCGCCAGCAGCCCGGTCTCGGGTTCCCCCTACGAGCAGTACTTC.